This record covers a single TCR beta chain. The germline CDR1 and CDR2 sequences are SGHTA and FQGTGA. Deletions cut 5 bases from V and 7 bases from J, with 21 bases between. The length of the CDR3 is 16 residues. This entry comes from a study of blood T cell repertoires in COVID-19. Clones were read by immunoSEQ multiplex PCR, and TCRdb kept only the in-frame ones, dropping some. The data show roughly 190,000 clones, with roughly nine tenths seen just once and around a fifth held by the top ten. The sequence came from a man in his sixties with active or convalescent COVID-19. The sample consisted of peripheral blood. The rearrangement links TRBV7-3 to TRBJ2-1, with D possibly being TRBD2 (5 bases). The CDR3 DNA is TGTGCCAGCAGCCACACCCCGGACTCGTTTGGTAATGAGCAGTTCTTC. This gives the protein CASSHTPDSFGNEQFF.